Each of the 31 T cell receptor beta chains below was sequenced from the same sample in a study of low-dose radiotherapy and immunotherapy resistance in tumors. Primers targeting TRAV and TRBV primed first-strand cDNA, covering alpha and beta chains. With a constant-region primer and a V-primer adapter, TCRs were subjected to 15 to 25 PCR cycles of amplification. TCRdb ran MiXCR on the reads and lists one entry per CDR3 protein. Counted here are approximately 13,000 distinct CDR3 sequences, less than 65% occurring once; the ten biggest clones make up less than 10%. The receptors shown here come from a human donor with advanced metastatic prostate, ovarian, gallbladder or colorectal cancer (not recorded which). This table probably holds off-target reads from a library built for another chain.

V usage is TRBV4-2 and J usage is TRBJ2-7; D is unresolved. The CDR3 spans 15 residues. V gave up 4 bases and J gave up 0 bases, with 13 bases separating them. Per the germline V gene, CDR1 is LGHNA and CDR2 is YNFKEQ. The CDR3 region is CASSPRTVSSYEQYF. As DNA, the CDR3 is TGTGCCAGCAGCCCCCGGACGGTTAGCTCCTACGAGCAGTACTTC.

The chain carries TRBV27 and TRBJ1-6; D unresolved. The germline V gene has CDR1 MNHEY and CDR2 SMNVEV (reference sequence). This CDR3 spans 16 amino acids. The V end lost 5 bases, the J end lost 0 bases, and 11 bases lay between the germline ends. CDR3 amino acids: CASSPGRPSYNSPLHF. DNA of the CDR3: TGTGCCAGCAGTCCCGGACGCCCCTCCTATAATTCACCCCTCCACTTT.

The rearrangement uses TRBV12-2 and TRBJ2-3. TRBV12-2 is an annotated pseudogene. There are 20 residues in the CDR3. The CDR3 nucleotides read TGTGCAAGTCGCTTCATACCCCAGGACGACTTCCCAAAACCCACAGATACGCAGTATTTT. It codes for CASRFIPQDDFPKPTDTQYF.

This clonotype appeared a few times. This chain uses TRBV6-1 with TRBJ2-3; D is ambiguous. The V end lost 6 bases, the J end lost 0 bases, and 10 bases lay between the germline ends. Per germline, CDR1 MNHNS and CDR2 SASEGT. The CDR3 is made up of 14 amino acids. CDR3 region: CASSWGGSTDTQYF. CDR3 in DNA: TGTGCCAGCAGCTGGGGTGGGAGCACAGATACGCAGTATTTT.

The chain recombines TRBV10-3 with TRBJ2-5, with 8 bases that match TRBD2. Germline CDR1 and CDR2: ENHRY and SYGVKD. The CDR3 is 17 amino acids. Unmatched junction bases numbered 7, after V lost 0 bases and J lost 1 base. The CDR3 spells CAISESIGLAGQETQYF. In DNA form, the CDR3 reads TGTGCCATCAGTGAGTCGATCGGCCTAGCGGGCCAAGAGACCCAGTACTTC.

About this clonotype: The junction does not match germline at one end; this may be a read error. This chain uses TRBV20-1 with TRBJ1-5; TRBD1 aligns across 7 bases. Germline V gene data show CDR1 as DFQATT and CDR2 as SNEGSKA (reference sequence). This CDR3 comprises 12 residues. CDR3 in DNA: TGCAGCGGGACAGTTGGCAATCAGCCCCGGCATTTT. It yields the protein CSGTVGNQPRHF.

The rearrangement joins TRBV28 to TRBJ1-6; tentatively, D is TRBD1 (6 bases). V was pared by 7 bases and J by 8 bases, with 18 bases between. The CDR3 covers 15 residues. The germline CDR1 and CDR2 sequences are MDHEN and SYDVKM. CDR3 sequence reads: CASKRPSGVYSPLHF. CDR3 in DNA: TGTGCCAGCAAGAGGCCCTCAGGGGTATATTCACCCCTCCACTTT.

The rearrangement links TRBV20-1 to TRBJ2-7; 10 bases are shared with TRBD2. Germline assignment: CDR1 DFQATT and CDR2 SNEGSKA (reference sequence). This CDR3 region has 13 residues. Trimming took 4 bases from V and 7 from J; bases not matched to a gene: 7. This CDR3 is CSAILAGGGEQYF. DNA of the CDR3: TGCAGTGCTATTTTAGCGGGAGGTGGGGAGCAGTACTTC.

This clonotype has only one observation. The V gene is TRBV24-1, the J gene TRBJ2-2; D is perhaps TRBD1 or TRBD2 (5 bases each). Trimming took off 2 bases at V and 1 base at J, with 7 bases between the two ends. Germline loops: CDR1 KGHDR, CDR2 SFDVKD. The CDR3 spans 15 residues. Here the CDR3 DNA reads TGTGCCACCAGTGATTCGGGGCTGAACACCGGGGAGCTGTTTTTT. This codes for CATSDSGLNTGELFF.

The V gene is TRBV12-3 or TRBV12-4, the J gene TRBJ1-1; a possible D gene is TRBD1 (5 bases). This CDR3 has 13 residues. Trimming removed 7 bases from V and 9 bases from J, with 18 bases in between. Here the CDR3 DNA reads TGTGCCAGCACTTTCAGCAGGGACTTCAAAGCTTTCTTT. Protein product: CASTFSRDFKAFF.

The chain employs TRBV3-1 and TRBJ1-2; 8 bases line up with TRBD1. The trim removed 0 bases at V and 2 bases at J, leaving 8 bases unmatched. The CDR3 loop spans 17 amino acids. Germline V gene sequence: CDR1 LGHDT, CDR2 YNNKEL (reference sequence). CDR3 in amino acids: CASSQDIGQGANYGYTF. The DNA of the CDR3 is TGTGCCAGCAGCCAAGATATAGGACAGGGTGCGAACTATGGCTACACCTTC.

This CDR3 reads CASSDMGRTSYEQYF. The CDR3 DNA reads TGTGCCAGCAGTGATATGGGACGGACTTCCTACGAGCAGTACTTC. This sequence joins TRBV25-1 and TRBJ2-7; D tentatively fits TRBD1 or TRBD2 (5 bases each). This CDR3 region has 15 residues. Germline V gives CDR1 MGHDK, CDR2 SYGVNS. The V and J ends lost 3 bases and 1 base respectively, with 13 bases between them.

Turning to this clonotype: A read error may produce the germline difference seen at one junction end. The chain joins TRBV7-6 to TRBJ2-3; D unresolved. Germline CDR1 is SGHVS and CDR2 is FNYEAQ. This CDR3 has 14 residues. CDR3 DNA: TGTGCCAGCAGCTCCTGGGAACGCACAGATATGCAGTATTTT. Translation: CASSSWERTDMQYF.

The chain's CDR3 is CASKGTAHTGELFF. CDR3 DNA sequence: TGTGCCAGCAAAGGGACAGCCCACACCGGGGAGCTGTTTTTT. The gene calls are TRBV6-1 and TRBJ2-2; 7 bases map to TRBD1. CDR3 length: 14 amino acids. The J segment lost 3 bases and the V segment lost 7 bases, leaving 5 bases of the junction unmatched. CDR1 and CDR2 (germline): MNHNS, SASEGT.

This chain links TRBV20-1 with TRBJ1-6; perhaps TRBD1 as D (5 bases). Germline-derived CDR1 and CDR2 are DFQATT and SNEGSKA (reference sequence). CDR3 length: 14 amino acids. Trimming cost V 0 bases and J 7 bases, with 10 bases left between them. The CDR3 nucleotides are TGCAGTGCTAGAGAGGCAGGGAACAATTCACCCCTCCACTTT. It translates to CSAREAGNNSPLHF.

This clonotype has more than one count but fewer than ten. V gene TRBV5-1 combines with J gene TRBJ2-1; no reliable D call. V was shortened by 0 bases and J by 6 bases, with 10 bases between the two germline ends. The germline gives CDR1 SGHRS, CDR2 YFSETQ. The CDR3 extends over 14 amino acids. CDR3 nucleotides: TGCGCCAGCAGCTTGGTCGGTCTTCGCAATGAGCAGTTCTTC. Its protein is CASSLVGLRNEQFF.

A few counts support this clonotype. The genes are TRBV10-3 and TRBJ2-7, with D hard to call. CDR1 and CDR2 (germline): ENHRY, SYGVKD. This CDR3 has 12 residues. Trimming cost V 11 bases and J 6 bases, with 17 bases left between them. The CDR3 spells CASRPRIGEQYF. DNA for the CDR3: TGTGCCTCCCGACCCAGGATTGGCGAGCAGTACTTC.

The chain employs TRBV29-1 and TRBJ1-2; 12 positions agree with TRBD1. V gave up 6 bases and J gave up 7 bases; unmatched junction bases: 9. CDR1 and CDR2 (germline): SQVTM, ANQGSEA. This CDR3 is built from 14 residues. CDR3 protein: CSVSEGQGAPGYTF. CDR3 nucleotides: TGCAGCGTGAGTGAGGGACAGGGGGCGCCTGGCTACACCTTC.

The chain combines TRBV19 with TRBJ2-7; the match to TRBD2 covers 15 bases. CDR1 is LNHDA and CDR2 is SQIVND in the germline V gene (reference sequence). CDR3 length: 15 residues. Trimming took 4 bases from V and 3 from J; bases not matched to a gene: 1. CDR3 DNA: TGTGCCAGTAGTAGGGGACTAGCGGGAGGCTACGAGCAGTACTTC. As protein: CASSRGLAGGYEQYF.

This clonotype was observed a few times. The chain uses TRBV7-9 and TRBJ2-6; D not certain. CDR1 is SEHNR, CDR2 FQNEAQ, per germline (reference sequence). This CDR3 is built from 14 residues. Trimming took 5 bases from V and 4 from J, leaving 9 bases between them. The CDR3 sequence: CASSMASGANVLTF. The CDR3 nucleotides are TGTGCCAGCAGCATGGCTTCAGGGGCCAACGTCCTGACTTTC.

The V call is TRBV18, the J call TRBJ1-6; 7 nucleotides agree with TRBD1. CDR1 KGHSH and CDR2 LQKENI come from the germline V gene. The V gene end was trimmed by 5 bases and the J gene end by 10 bases; junction bases not matched to a gene: 5. There are 13 residues in the CDR3. As DNA, the CDR3 is TGTGCCAGCTCATTGGACAGGAACTCACCCCTCCACTTT. This encodes CASSLDRNSPLHF. Full variable domain (rest looked up from reference TRBV18 and TRBJ1-6): NAGVMQNPRHLVRRRGQEARLRCSPMKGHSHVYWYRQLPEEGLKFMVYLQKENIIDESGMPKERFSAEFPKEGPSILRIQQVVRGDSAAYFCASSLDRNSPLHFGNGTRLTVT.

This clonotype was counted only a few times. The V and J genes are TRBV6-6 and TRBJ2-4; TRBD1 aligns across 7 bases. Germline V gene lookup returns CDR1 MNHNY and CDR2 SVGAGI (reference sequence). The V gene end was trimmed by 5 bases and the J gene end by 5 bases; junction bases not matched to a gene: 6. This CDR3 comprises 14 residues. The CDR3: CASSERGGQNIQYF. For the CDR3, the DNA is TGTGCCAGCAGTGAAAGAGGGGGCCAAAACATTCAGTACTTC.

The V and J genes are TRBV3-1 and TRBJ2-7; D is uncertain. V dropped 2 bases and J dropped 3 bases, with 8 bases sitting between them. The V gene's germline CDR1 is LGHDT and CDR2 YNNKEL (reference sequence). CDR3 size: 13 residues. The CDR3 here is CASSQLLNYEQYF. CDR3 in DNA: TGTGCCAGCAGCCAACTCCTTAACTACGAGCAGTACTTC.

CDR3 sequence: CASTPGRPQQMTTEAFF. The CDR3 bases are TGTGCCAGTACCCCGGGCAGACCGCAACAGATGACCACTGAAGCTTTCTTT. This chain uses TRBV19 with TRBJ1-1; no definite D call. CDR3 size: 17 residues. CDR1 is LNHDA, CDR2 SQIVND, per germline (reference sequence). The germline V and J ends were trimmed by 7 bases and 4 bases, with 25 bases remaining between them.

The gene calls are TRBV6-1 and TRBJ2-7; D gene unclear. Per germline, CDR1 MNHNS and CDR2 SASEGT. With 10 bases removed from V and 6 bases from J, the gap between germline ends came to 22 bases. The CDR3 has 14 residues. The CDR3 loop reads CATQEVARWLEQYF. CDR3 nucleotides: TGTGCCACCCAGGAAGTCGCGAGATGGCTCGAGCAGTACTTC.

The chain employs TRBV7-9 and TRBJ1-3, with TRBD1 as a possible D gene (5 bases). Trimming pared 5 bases from V and 0 bases from J, leaving 20 bases between. Germline CDR1 reads SEHNR; CDR2 reads FQNEAQ (reference sequence). The CDR3 extends over 18 amino acids. The CDR3 region has the DNA TGTGCCAGCAGCGAGGGGAGCCTAGACAGAAGCTCTGGAAACACCATATATTTT. The encoded protein is CASSEGSLDRSSGNTIYF.

The V and J genes are TRBV28 and TRBJ1-2, with 9 nucleotides matching TRBD1. Germline trimming cut 5 bases from V and 4 bases from J; bases unmatched to any gene: 8. The germline V gene encodes CDR1 MDHEN and CDR2 SYDVKM. The CDR3 has 15 residues. CDR3 nucleotides: TGTGCCAGCAGTACCTTCGGACAGGGGTTCTATGGCTACACCTTC. Translating gives CASSTFGQGFYGYTF.

This chain links TRBV13 with TRBJ2-7, with 7 bases lining up with TRBD1. J gave up 3 bases and V 5 bases, and 13 bases lay outside the gene matches. This CDR3 contains 16 residues. Germline-derived CDR1 and CDR2 are PRHDT and FYEKMQ (reference sequence). Here the CDR3 reads CASSRRGQSSGYEQYF. The CDR3 DNA reads TGTGCCAGCAGCCGCCGGGGACAGTCGTCAGGCTACGAGCAGTACTTC.

This clonotype was seen once. The chain combines TRBV28 with TRBJ2-7; 8 bases are shared with TRBD2. The length of the CDR3 is 14 residues. The V and J ends lost 5 bases and 4 bases, in that order; junction bases with no gene match: 7. The germline CDR1 and CDR2 sequences are MDHEN and SYDVKM. CDR3 coding DNA: TGTGCCAGCAGTGAAGCGGGAGCGTGGTACGAGCAGTACTTC. Translated: CASSEAGAWYEQYF. Full variable domain (missing parts from reference TRBV28 and TRBJ2-7): DVKVTQSSRYLVKRTGEKVFLECVQDMDHENMFWYRQDPGLGLRLIYFSYDVKMKEKGDIPEGYSVSREKKERFSLILESASTNQTSMYLCASSEAGAWYEQYFGPGTRLTVT.

V and J are TRBV6-6 and TRBJ2-5; maybe TRBD1 (6 bases). From germline, CDR1 is MNHNY and CDR2 SVGAGI (reference sequence). The CDR3 extends over 16 amino acids. V gave up 6 bases and J gave up 4 bases, with 21 bases separating them. The CDR3 nucleotides read TGTGCCAGCAGACGCCTTGGCAGGGGCGAAAGAGAGACCCAGTACTTC. It encodes CASRRLGRGERETQYF.

This clonotype was counted a single time. This chain uses TRBV5-1 with TRBJ1-1; tentatively, D is TRBD1 (5 bases). The CDR3 contains 16 residues. V dropped 2 bases and J dropped 3 bases, with 17 bases sitting between them. Germline lookup yields CDR1 SGHRS and CDR2 YFSETQ. CDR3 in amino acids: CASSFTSFQGDTEAFF. The CDR3 bases are TGCGCCAGCAGCTTTACCTCTTTCCAGGGAGACACTGAAGCTTTCTTT.